The clone carrying this T cell receptor (beta chain) occurred once. Sequencing was performed with immunoSEQ multiplex PCR; in TCRdb, only in-frame clones are kept and a portion is missing. The sample has some 120,000 clones; more than 65% are singletons. These data originate in a study of blood T cell repertoires in COVID-19. Looking at the study overall: The United States, Italy and Spain provided the acute and convalescent COVID-19 samples.

CDR1 is MNHNY and CDR2 is SVGAGI in the germline V gene (reference sequence). The CDR3 extends over 16 amino acids. V trimming: 2 bases; J trimming: 5 bases; junction bases outside the gene matches: 7. The receptor was derived from a woman in her 70s with acute or convalescent COVID-19. The sample comprised peripheral blood. The chain has TRBV6-6 and TRBJ1-4, with 8 nucleotides matching TRBD1. The CDR3 bases are TGTGCCAGCAGTTACGCTTCAGGGGGCGCAAATGAAAAACTGTTTTTT. Translation gives CASSYASGGANEKLFF.